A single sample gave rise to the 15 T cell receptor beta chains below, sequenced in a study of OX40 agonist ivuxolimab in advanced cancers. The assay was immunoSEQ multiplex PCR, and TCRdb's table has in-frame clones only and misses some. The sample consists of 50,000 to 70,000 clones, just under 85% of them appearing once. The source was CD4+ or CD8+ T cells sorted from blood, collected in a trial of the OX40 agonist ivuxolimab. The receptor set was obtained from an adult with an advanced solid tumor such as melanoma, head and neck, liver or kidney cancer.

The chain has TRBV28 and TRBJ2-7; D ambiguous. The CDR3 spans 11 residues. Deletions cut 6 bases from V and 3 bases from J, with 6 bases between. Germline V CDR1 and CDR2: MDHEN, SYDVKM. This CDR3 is CASSANYEQYF. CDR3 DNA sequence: TGTGCCAGCAGCGCGAACTACGAGCAGTACTTC.

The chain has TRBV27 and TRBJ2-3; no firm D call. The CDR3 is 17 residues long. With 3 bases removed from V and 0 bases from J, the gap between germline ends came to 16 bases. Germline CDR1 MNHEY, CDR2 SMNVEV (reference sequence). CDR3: CASSLSSRRLSTDTQYF. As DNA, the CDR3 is TGTGCCAGCAGTTTGTCCTCAAGGCGGCTAAGCACAGATACGCAGTATTTT.

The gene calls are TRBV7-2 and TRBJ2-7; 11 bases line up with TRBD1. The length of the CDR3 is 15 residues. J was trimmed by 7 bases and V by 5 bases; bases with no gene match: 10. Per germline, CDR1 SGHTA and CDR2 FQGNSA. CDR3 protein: CASSARTGGEWEQYF. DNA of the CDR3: TGTGCCAGCAGCGCTAGGACAGGGGGCGAATGGGAGCAGTACTTC.

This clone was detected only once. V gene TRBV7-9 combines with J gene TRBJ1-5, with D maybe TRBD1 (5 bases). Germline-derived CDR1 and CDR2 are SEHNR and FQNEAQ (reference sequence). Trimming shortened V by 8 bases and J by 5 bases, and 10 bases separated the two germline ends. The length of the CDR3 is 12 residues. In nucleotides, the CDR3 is TGTGCCAGCCGGGGGTCCGATCAGCCCCAGCATTTT. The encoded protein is CASRGSDQPQHF.

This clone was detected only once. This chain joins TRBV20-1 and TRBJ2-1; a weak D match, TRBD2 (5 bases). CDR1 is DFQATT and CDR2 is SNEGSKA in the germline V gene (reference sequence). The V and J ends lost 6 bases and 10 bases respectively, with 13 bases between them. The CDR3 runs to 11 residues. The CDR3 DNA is TGCAGTGCCCCAGCGGTACAGGAGCAGTTCTTC. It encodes CSAPAVQEQFF.

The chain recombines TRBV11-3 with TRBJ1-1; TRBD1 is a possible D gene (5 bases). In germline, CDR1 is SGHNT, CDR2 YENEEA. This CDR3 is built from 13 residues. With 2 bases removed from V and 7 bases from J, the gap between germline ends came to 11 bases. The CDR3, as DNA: TGTGCCAGCAGCTTAAACAGGCTTGGTGAAGCTTTCTTT. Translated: CASSLNRLGEAFF. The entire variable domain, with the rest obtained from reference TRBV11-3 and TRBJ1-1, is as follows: EAGVVQSPRYKIIEKKQPVAFWCNPISGHNTLYWYLQNLGQGPELLIRYENEEAVDDSQLPKDRFSAERLKGVDSTLKIQPAELGDSAVYLCASSLNRLGEAFFGQGTRLTVV.

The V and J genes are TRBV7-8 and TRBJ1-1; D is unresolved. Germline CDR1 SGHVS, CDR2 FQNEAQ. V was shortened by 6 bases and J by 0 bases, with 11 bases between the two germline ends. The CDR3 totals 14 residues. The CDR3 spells CASRIANMNTEAFF. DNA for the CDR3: TGTGCCAGCAGGATAGCGAACATGAACACTGAAGCTTTCTTT.

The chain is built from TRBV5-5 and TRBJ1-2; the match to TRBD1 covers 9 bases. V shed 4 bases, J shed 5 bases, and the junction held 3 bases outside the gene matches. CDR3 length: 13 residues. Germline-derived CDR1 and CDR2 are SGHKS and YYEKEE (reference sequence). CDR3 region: CASSDGTGYGYTF. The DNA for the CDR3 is TGTGCCAGCAGCGATGGGACAGGGTATGGCTACACCTTC.

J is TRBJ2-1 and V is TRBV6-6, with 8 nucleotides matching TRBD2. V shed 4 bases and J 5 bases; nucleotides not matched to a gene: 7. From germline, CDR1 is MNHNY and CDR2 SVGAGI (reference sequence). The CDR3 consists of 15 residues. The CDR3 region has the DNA TGTGCCAGCAGTTCCCGGGGACTAGGGAACAATGAGCAGTTCTTC. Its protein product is CASSSRGLGNNEQFF.

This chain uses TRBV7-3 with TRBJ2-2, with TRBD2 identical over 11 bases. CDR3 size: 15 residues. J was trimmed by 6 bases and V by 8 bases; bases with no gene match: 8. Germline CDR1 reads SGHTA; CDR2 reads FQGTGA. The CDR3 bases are TGTGCCAGCGCTACAGGGACTAGCGGTTCCGGGGAGCTGTTTTTT. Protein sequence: CASATGTSGSGELFF.

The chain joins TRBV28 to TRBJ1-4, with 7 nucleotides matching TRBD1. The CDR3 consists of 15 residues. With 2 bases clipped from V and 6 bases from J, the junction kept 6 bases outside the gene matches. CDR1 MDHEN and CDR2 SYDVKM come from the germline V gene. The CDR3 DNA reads TGTGCCAGCAGTTTAAACAGGGGAATATATGAAAAACTGTTTTTT. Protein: CASSLNRGIYEKLFF.

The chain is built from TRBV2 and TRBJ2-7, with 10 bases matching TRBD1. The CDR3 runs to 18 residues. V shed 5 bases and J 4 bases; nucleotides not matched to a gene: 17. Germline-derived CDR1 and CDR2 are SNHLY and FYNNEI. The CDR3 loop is CASSRTPMGTGVVYEQYF. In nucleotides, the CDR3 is TGTGCCAGCAGTCGAACGCCCATGGGGACAGGGGTTGTTTACGAGCAGTACTTC.

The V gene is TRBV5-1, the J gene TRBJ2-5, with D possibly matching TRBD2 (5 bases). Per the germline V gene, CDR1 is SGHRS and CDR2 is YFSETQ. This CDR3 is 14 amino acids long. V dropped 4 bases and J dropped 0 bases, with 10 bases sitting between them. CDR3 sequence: CASSIGLDQETQYF. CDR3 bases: TGCGCCAGCAGCATCGGACTCGACCAAGAGACCCAGTACTTC. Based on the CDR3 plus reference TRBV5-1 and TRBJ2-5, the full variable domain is KAGVTQTPRYLIKTRGQQVTLSCSPISGHRSVSWYQQTPGQGLQFLFEYFSETQRNKGNFPGRFSGRQFSNSRSEMNVSTLELGDSALYLCASSIGLDQETQYFGPGTRLLVL.

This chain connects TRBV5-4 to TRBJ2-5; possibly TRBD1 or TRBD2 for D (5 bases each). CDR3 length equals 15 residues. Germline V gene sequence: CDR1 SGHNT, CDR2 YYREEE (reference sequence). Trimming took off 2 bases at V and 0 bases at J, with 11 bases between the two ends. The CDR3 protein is CASSFPGTHQETQYF. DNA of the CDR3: TGTGCCAGCAGCTTCCCCGGGACGCACCAAGAGACCCAGTACTTC.

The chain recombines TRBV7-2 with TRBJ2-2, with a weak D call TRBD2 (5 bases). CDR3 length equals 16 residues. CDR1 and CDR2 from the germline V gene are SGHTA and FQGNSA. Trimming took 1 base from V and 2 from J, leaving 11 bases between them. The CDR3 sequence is CASSLGTQRNTGELFF. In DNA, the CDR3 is TGTGCCAGCAGCTTAGGGACTCAAAGAAACACCGGGGAGCTGTTTTTT.